The rows below give T cell receptor beta chains drawn from one sample of a study of blood T cell repertoires in COVID-19. Profiled with immunoSEQ multiplex PCR; TCRdb holds only in-frame clones, not every one. The table includes some 180,000 clones, over 70% detected once. The sequencing input was peripheral blood. Source of these receptors: a middle-aged woman with COVID-19, enrolled during active disease. The conserved cysteine and the conserved F or W are not part of the CDR3 here. D genes are given only for firm matches.

j_gene: TRBJ2-7; d_gene: TRBD1; v_gene: TRBV6-1; CDR3aa: ASSARTLGQVSYEQY
j_gene: TRBJ2-1; d_gene: NA; v_gene: TRBV5-1; CDR3aa: ASSISATYNEQF
j_gene: TRBJ1-2; d_gene: NA; v_gene: TRBV3-1/TRBV3-2; CDR3aa: ASSQVTRSYGYT
j_gene: TRBJ2-7; d_gene: TRBD2; v_gene: TRBV3-1/TRBV3-2; CDR3aa: ASSQRGGYEQY
j_gene: TRBJ2-5; d_gene: TRBD1; v_gene: TRBV27; CDR3aa: ASSPKTGWETQY
j_gene: TRBJ1-2; d_gene: NA; v_gene: TRBV7-9; CDR3aa: ASSPPGTMGYGYT
j_gene: TRBJ1-2; d_gene: NA; v_gene: TRBV14; CDR3aa: ASSQPTNHGYT
j_gene: TRBJ1-6; d_gene: NA; v_gene: TRBV28; CDR3aa: ASNPPGNSPLH
j_gene: TRBJ2-3; d_gene: TRBD1; v_gene: TRBV5-1; CDR3aa: ASRRTGSFGTDTQY
j_gene: TRBJ2-7; d_gene: TRBD2; v_gene: TRBV7-9; CDR3aa: ASSSGLAGAGGSEQY
j_gene: TRBJ1-2; d_gene: NA; v_gene: TRBV19; CDR3aa: ASSSPGANYGYT
j_gene: TRBJ2-1; d_gene: TRBD1; v_gene: TRBV29-1; CDR3aa: SVLGQGSYNEQF
j_gene: TRBJ1-1; d_gene: TRBD1; v_gene: TRBV6-4; CDR3aa: ASRRQGSNTEAF
j_gene: TRBJ2-1; d_gene: TRBD1; v_gene: TRBV6-5; CDR3aa: ASSQTGLAQF
j_gene: TRBJ2-2; d_gene: NA; v_gene: TRBV10-1; CDR3aa: ASSGGANTGELF
j_gene: TRBJ2-3; d_gene: TRBD1; v_gene: TRBV4-2; CDR3aa: ASSQRGQGAHTQY
j_gene: TRBJ2-3; d_gene: TRBD1; v_gene: TRBV27; CDR3aa: ASSRTGSTDTQY
j_gene: TRBJ1-2; d_gene: NA; v_gene: TRBV3-1/TRBV3-2; CDR3aa: ASRPTALAGYT
j_gene: TRBJ2-1; d_gene: TRBD2; v_gene: TRBV13; CDR3aa: ASSLAPSGRALANEQF
j_gene: TRBJ2-2; d_gene: TRBD1; v_gene: TRBV27; CDR3aa: ASSLGDRGRGELF
j_gene: TRBJ2-2; d_gene: TRBD2; v_gene: TRBV28; CDR3aa: ASSLGLAGTGELF
j_gene: TRBJ2-1; d_gene: TRBD1; v_gene: TRBV18; CDR3aa: ASSPPIPGTARF
j_gene: TRBJ2-7; d_gene: TRBD1; v_gene: TRBV9; CDR3aa: ASSHAGTGLEQY
j_gene: TRBJ1-4; d_gene: NA; v_gene: TRBV5-1; CDR3aa: ASSGRELGDEKLF
j_gene: TRBJ1-1; d_gene: TRBD1; v_gene: TRBV2; CDR3aa: ASSPPWTGIAEAF
j_gene: TRBJ1-1; d_gene: TRBD1; v_gene: TRBV5-1; CDR3aa: ASSLQTGGEAF
j_gene: TRBJ1-1; d_gene: NA; v_gene: TRBV5-6; CDR3aa: ASSVGLKVTNTEAF
j_gene: TRBJ1-1; d_gene: TRBD1; v_gene: TRBV5-1; CDR3aa: ASHGTGEFTSMNTEAF
j_gene: TRBJ2-7; d_gene: NA; v_gene: TRBV5-1; CDR3aa: ASSLEEARASYEQY
j_gene: TRBJ2-1; d_gene: TRBD2; v_gene: TRBV4-1; CDR3aa: ASSQDGLAGGGNEQF
j_gene: TRBJ1-5; d_gene: NA; v_gene: TRBV7-9; CDR3aa: ASSLARGGGANQPQH